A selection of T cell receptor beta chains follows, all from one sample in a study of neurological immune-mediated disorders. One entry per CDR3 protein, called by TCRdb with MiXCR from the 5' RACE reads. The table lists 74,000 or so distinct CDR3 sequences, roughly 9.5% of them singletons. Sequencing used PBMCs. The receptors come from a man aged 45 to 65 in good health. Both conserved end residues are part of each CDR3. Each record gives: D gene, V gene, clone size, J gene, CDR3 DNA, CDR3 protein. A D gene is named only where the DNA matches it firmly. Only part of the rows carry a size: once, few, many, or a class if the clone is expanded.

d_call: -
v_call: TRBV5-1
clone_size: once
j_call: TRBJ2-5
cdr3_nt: TGCACCAGCAGCTTGGGGGCCATGGCCGGAGAGACCCAGTACTTC
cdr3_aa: CTSSLGAMAGETQYF

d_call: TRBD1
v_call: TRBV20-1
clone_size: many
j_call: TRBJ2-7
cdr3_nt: TGCAGTGCTAGAGATCTGGGACAGGGGGAGTACGAGCAGTACTTC
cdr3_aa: CSARDLGQGEYEQYF

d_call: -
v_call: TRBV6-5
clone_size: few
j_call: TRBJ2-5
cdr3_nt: TGTGCCAGCAGTTACAGGAATCAAGAGACCCAGTACTTC
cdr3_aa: CASSYRNQETQYF

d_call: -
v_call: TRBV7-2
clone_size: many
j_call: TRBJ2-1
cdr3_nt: TGTGCCAGCAGCCAAAACGCCCCCGGGAATGAGCAGTTCTTC
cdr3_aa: CASSQNAPGNEQFF

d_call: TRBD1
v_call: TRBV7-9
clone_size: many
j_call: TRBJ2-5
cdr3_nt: TGTGCCAGCAGCTTCGGACAGGGGGGGTCAGAGACCCAGTACTTC
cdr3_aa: CASSFGQGGSETQYF

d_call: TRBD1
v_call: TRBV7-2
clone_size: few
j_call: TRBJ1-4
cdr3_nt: TGTGCCAGCAGCTTTCAGGGGGCGGAAGAAAAACTGTTTTTT
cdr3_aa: CASSFQGAEEKLFF

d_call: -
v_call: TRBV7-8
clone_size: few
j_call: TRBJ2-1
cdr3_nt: TGTGCCAGCAGCTTAGTAGAGATAGAGGTCCGGGGGGCCGGAAGGTTGCATGAGCAGTTCTTC
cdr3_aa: CASSLVEIEVRGAGRLHEQFF

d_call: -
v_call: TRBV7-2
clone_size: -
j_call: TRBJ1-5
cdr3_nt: TGTGCCAGCAGCTTGGGGGGGGTGAGCCATCCCCAGCATTTT
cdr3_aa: CASSLGGVSHPQHF

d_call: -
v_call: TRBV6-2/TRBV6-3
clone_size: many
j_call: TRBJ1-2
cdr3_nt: TGTGCCACCCTGGCAGACCAGATCTATGACTACACCTTC
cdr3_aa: CATLADQIYDYTF

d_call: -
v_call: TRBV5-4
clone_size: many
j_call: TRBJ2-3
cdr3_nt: TGTGCCAGCAGCCTCCTTGAGGACACAGATACGCAGTATTTT
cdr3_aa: CASSLLEDTDTQYF

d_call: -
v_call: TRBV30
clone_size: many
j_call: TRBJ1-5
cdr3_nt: TGTGCCTGGGGTCGGAACCGAGGAAATCAGCCCCAGCATTTT
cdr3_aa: CAWGRNRGNQPQHF

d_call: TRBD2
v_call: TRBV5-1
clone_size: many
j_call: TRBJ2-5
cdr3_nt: TGCGCCAGCAGCCTTAGCGGGGGGTCGGAGGAGACCCAGTACTTC
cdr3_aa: CASSLSGGSEETQYF

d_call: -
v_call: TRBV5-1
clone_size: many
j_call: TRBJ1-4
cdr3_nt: TGCGCCAGCAGCGTCATGGCCGGGACTAATGAAAAACTGTTTTTT
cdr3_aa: CASSVMAGTNEKLFF

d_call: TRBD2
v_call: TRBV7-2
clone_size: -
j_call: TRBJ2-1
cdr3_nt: TGTGCCAGCAGCTTATCCCGACTAGCGAGTTCATACAATGAGCAGTTCTTC
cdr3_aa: CASSLSRLASSYNEQFF

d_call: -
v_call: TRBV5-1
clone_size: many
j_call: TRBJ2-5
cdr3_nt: TGCGCCAGCAGCTTGGGTCAGCGCCAAGAGACCCAGTACTTC
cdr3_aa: CASSLGQRQETQYF

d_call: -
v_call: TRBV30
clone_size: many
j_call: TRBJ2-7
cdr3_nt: TGTGCCTGGAGTGAAGATAGGGGAACCGCTCAGCAGTACTTC
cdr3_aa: CAWSEDRGTAQQYF

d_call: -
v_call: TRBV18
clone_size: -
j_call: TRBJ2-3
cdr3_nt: TGTACCAGCTCACCACCTGGACAGAAAGATACGCAGTATTTT
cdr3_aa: CTSSPPGQKDTQYF

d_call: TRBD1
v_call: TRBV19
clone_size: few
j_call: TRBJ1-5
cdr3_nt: TGTGCCAGTAGTATAGATCTCGGGACAGATAGCAATCAGCCCCAGCATTTT
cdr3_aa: CASSIDLGTDSNQPQHF

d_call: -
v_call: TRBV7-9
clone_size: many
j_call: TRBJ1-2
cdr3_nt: TGTGCCAGCAGCTTAGGAGATAAAGGAGGGGGCTATGGCTACACCTTC
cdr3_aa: CASSLGDKGGGYGYTF

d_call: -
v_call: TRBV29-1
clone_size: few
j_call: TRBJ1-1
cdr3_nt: TGCAGCGTTGAGGTCGGGGCCGCTGAAGCTTTCTTT
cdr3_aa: CSVEVGAAEAFF

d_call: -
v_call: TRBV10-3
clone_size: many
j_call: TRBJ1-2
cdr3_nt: TGTGCCATCAGTGATTCGACAACCGGGACTTTAGGTGGCTACACCTTC
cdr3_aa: CAISDSTTGTLGGYTF

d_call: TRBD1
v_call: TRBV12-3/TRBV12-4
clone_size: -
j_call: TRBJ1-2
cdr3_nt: TGTGCCAGCAGTTTAAAGGGACAGAACTATGGCTACACCTTC
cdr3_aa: CASSLKGQNYGYTF

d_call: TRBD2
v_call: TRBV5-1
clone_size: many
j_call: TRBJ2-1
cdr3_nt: TGCGCCAGCAGCACCGGGACTAGCGGGGGTCGGAATGAGCAGTTCTTC
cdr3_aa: CASSTGTSGGRNEQFF

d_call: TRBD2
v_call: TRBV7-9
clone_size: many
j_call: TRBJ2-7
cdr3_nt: TGTGCCAGCAGCTTACCTCGGACTAGTTTCCACGAGCAGTACTTC
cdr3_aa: CASSLPRTSFHEQYF

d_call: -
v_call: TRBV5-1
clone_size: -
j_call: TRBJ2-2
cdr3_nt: TGCGCCAGCACTAACCCCGGGGAGCTGTTTTTT
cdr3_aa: CASTNPGELFF

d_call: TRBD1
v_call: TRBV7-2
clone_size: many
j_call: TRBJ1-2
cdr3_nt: TGTGCCAGCAGCACTTCAGGGGGCGATGGCTACACCTTC
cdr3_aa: CASSTSGGDGYTF

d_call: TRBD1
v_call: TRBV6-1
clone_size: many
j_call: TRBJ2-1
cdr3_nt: TGTGCCAGCAGTGATGGGACAGGGGGCAATGAGCAGTTCTTC
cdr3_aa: CASSDGTGGNEQFF

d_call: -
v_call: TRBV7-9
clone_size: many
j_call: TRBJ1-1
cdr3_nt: TGTGCCAGCAGCTCGAGAGACGGTGAAGCTTTCTTT
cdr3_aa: CASSSRDGEAFF

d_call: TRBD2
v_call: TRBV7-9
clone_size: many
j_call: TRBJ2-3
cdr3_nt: TGTGCCAGCAGCACACCCGGGACTAGGCCAGATACGCAGTATTTT
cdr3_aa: CASSTPGTRPDTQYF

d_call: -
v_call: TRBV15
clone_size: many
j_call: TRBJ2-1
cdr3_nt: TGTGCCACCAGCAGAGGAGATAGAGGGAATGAGCAGTTCTTC
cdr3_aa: CATSRGDRGNEQFF

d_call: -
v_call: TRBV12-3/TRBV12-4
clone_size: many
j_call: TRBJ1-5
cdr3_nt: TGTGCCAGCAGTTTAAGGGGCATTAGCAATCAGCCCCAGCATTTT
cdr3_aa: CASSLRGISNQPQHF

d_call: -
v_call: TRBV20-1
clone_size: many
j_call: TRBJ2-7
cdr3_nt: TGCAGTGCTAGAGTAACTAGCTCCTACGAGCAGTACTTC
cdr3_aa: CSARVTSSYEQYF

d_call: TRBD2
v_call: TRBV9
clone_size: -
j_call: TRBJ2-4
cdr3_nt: TGTGCCAGCAGCTCATCCCCTCCATTAGCGGGGGGGCAAAACATTCAGTACTTC
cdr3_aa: CASSSSPPLAGGQNIQYF

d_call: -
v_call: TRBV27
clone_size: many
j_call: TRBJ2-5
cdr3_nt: TGTGCCAGCAGTCTTCGGACAGACCGCCGAGAGACCCAGTACTTC
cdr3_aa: CASSLRTDRRETQYF

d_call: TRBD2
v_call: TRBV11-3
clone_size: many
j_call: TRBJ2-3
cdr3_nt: TGTGCCAGCAGCTCCCCCCCACGACTAGCGGGAGGCCTCTCAGATACGCAGTATTTT
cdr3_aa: CASSSPPRLAGGLSDTQYF

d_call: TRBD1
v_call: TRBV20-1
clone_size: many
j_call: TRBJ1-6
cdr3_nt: TGCAGTGCTAGAGAAACGACAGGGGATATACATAATTCACCCCTCCACTTT
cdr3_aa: CSARETTGDIHNSPLHF

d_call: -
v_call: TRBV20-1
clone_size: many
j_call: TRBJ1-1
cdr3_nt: TGCAGTGCCCTTAGGGGGGGCGGAACTGAAGCTTTCTTT
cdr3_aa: CSALRGGGTEAFF

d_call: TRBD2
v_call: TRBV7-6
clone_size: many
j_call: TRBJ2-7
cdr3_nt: TGTGCCAGCAGCCACGACCCCACTAGCGGATCAACCTACGAGCAGTACTTC
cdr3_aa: CASSHDPTSGSTYEQYF

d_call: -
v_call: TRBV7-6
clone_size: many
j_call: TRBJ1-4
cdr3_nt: TGTGCCAGCAGCCCCAGGAAGGCAACTAATGAAAAACTGTTTTTT
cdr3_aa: CASSPRKATNEKLFF

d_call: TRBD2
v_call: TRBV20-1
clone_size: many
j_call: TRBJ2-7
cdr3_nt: TGCAGCGCCCAGGGAGCGGGAGGTTGGGAGCAGTACTTC
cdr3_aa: CSAQGAGGWEQYF